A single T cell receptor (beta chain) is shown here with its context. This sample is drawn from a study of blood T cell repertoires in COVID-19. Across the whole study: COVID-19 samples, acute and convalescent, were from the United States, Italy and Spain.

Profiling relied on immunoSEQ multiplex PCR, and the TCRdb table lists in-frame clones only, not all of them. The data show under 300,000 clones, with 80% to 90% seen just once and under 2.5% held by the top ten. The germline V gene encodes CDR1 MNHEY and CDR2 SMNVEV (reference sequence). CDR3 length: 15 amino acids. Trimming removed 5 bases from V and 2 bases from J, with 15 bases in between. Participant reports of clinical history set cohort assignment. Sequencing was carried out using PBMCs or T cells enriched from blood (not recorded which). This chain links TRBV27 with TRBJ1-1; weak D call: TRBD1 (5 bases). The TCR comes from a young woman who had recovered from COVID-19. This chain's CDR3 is CASSGSTAINTEAFF. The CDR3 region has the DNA TGTGCCAGCAGTGGGTCGACAGCGATTAACACTGAAGCTTTCTTT.